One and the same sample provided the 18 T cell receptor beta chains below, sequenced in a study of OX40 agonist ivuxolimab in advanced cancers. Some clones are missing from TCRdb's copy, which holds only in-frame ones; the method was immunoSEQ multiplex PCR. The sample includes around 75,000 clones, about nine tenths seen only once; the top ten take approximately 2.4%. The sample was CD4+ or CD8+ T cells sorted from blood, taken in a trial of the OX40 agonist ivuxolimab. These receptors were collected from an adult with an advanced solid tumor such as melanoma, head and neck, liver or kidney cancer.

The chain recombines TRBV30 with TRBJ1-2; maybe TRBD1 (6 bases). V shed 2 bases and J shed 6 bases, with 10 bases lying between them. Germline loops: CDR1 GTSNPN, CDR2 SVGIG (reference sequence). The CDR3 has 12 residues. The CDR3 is CAWSLGANGYTF. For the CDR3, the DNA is TGTGCCTGGAGTTTGGGGGCGAATGGCTACACCTTC.

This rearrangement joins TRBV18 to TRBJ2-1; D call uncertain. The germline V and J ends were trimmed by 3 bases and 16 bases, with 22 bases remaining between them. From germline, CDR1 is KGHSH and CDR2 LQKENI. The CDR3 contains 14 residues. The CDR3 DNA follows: TGTGCCAGCTCACCCGACTCTTGGGCTCCTCGCTTTTTCTTC. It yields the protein CASSPDSWAPRFFF.

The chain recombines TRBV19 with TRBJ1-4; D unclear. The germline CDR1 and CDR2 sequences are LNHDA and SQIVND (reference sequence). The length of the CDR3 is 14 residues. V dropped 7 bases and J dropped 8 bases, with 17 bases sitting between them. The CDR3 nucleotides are TGTGCCAGTACCGATTCCCTTACGGGGGAAAAACTGTTTTTT. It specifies CASTDSLTGEKLFF.

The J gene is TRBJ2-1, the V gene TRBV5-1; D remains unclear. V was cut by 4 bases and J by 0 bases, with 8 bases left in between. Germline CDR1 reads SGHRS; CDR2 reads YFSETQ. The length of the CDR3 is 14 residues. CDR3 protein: CASSLSSSYNEQFF. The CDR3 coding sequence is TGCGCCAGCAGCCTATCCAGCTCCTACAATGAGCAGTTCTTC.

The CDR3 DNA reads TGTGCCAGCAGTAGCTTAGATGAGCAGTTCTTC. Translated, it gives CASSSLDEQFF. The J gene is TRBJ2-1, the V gene TRBV2; D unclear. The V end lost 5 bases, the J end lost 8 bases, and 7 bases lay between the germline ends. There are 11 residues in the CDR3. Germline CDR1 reads SNHLY; CDR2 reads FYNNEI.

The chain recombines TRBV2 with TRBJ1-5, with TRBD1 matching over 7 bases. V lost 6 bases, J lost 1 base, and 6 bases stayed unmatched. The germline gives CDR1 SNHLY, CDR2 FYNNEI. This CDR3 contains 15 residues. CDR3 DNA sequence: TGTGCCAGCAGAGTCGACAGGGCAAGCAATCAGCCCCAGCATTTT. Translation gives CASRVDRASNQPQHF. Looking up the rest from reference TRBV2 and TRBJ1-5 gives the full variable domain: EPEVTQTPSHQVTQMGQEVILRCVPISNHLYFYWYRQILGQKVEFLVSFYNNEISEKSEIFDDQFSVERPDGSNFTLKIRSTKLEDSAMYFCASRVDRASNQPQHFGDGTRLSIL.

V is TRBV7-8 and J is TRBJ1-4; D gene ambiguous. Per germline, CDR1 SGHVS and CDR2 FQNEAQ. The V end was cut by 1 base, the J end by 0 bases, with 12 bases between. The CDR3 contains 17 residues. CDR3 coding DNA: TGTGCCAGCAGCTTAGGGCGCCCCCATGCAACTAATGAAAAACTGTTTTTT. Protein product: CASSLGRPHATNEKLFF.

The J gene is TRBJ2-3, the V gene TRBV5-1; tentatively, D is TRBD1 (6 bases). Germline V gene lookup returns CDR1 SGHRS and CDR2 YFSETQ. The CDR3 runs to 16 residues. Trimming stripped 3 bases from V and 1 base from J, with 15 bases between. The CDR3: CASSYSGAGGTDTQYF. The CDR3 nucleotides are TGCGCCAGCAGCTACTCAGGGGCGGGCGGCACAGATACGCAGTATTTT.

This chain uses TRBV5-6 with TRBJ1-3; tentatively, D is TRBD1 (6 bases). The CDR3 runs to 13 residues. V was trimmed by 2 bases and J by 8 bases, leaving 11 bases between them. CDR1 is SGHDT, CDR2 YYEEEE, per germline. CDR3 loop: CASSFTGSDTIYF. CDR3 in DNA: TGTGCCAGCAGCTTCACAGGGTCGGACACCATATATTTT.

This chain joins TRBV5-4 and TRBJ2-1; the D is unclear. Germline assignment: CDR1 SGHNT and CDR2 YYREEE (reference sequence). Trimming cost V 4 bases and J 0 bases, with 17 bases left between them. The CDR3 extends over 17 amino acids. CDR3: CASSDPGVWTSYNEQFF. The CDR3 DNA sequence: TGTGCCAGCAGCGACCCGGGCGTCTGGACCTCCTACAATGAGCAGTTCTTC.

The CDR3 bases are TGTGCCAGCAGCTTAGCGCTAAAGGGGGTGTCCTACGACGAGCAGTACTTC. Protein sequence: CASSLALKGVSYDEQYF. The chain carries TRBV7-6 and TRBJ2-7, with a weak D call TRBD1 (6 bases). Germline V CDR1 and CDR2: SGHVS, FNYEAQ. This CDR3 is built from 17 residues. V was cut by 0 bases and J by 5 bases, with 20 bases left in between.

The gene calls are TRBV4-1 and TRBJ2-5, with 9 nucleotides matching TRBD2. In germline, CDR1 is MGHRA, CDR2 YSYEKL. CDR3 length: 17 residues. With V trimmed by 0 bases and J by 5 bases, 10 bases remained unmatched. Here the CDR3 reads CASSQDLPTSGGETQYF. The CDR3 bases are TGCGCCAGCAGCCAAGACCTCCCGACTAGCGGAGGCGAGACCCAGTACTTC.

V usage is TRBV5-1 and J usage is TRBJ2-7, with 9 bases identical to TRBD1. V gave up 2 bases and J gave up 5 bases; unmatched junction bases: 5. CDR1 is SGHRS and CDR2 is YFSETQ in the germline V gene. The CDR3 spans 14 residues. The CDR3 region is CASSLGTGFDEQYF. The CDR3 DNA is TGCGCCAGCAGCTTAGGGACAGGGTTCGACGAGCAGTACTTC.

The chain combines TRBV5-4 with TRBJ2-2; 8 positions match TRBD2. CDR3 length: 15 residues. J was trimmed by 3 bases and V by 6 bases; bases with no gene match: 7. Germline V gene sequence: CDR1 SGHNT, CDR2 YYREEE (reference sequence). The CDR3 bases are TGTGCCAGCACTCCCGAAGCGGGGGACACCGGGGAGCTGTTTTTT. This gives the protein CASTPEAGDTGELFF.

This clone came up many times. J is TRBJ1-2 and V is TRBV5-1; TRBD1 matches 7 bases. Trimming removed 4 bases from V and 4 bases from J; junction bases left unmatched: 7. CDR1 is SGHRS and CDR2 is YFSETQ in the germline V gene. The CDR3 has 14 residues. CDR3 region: CASSLRQGGYGYTF. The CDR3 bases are TGCGCCAGCAGCCTGAGACAGGGCGGCTATGGCTACACCTTC.

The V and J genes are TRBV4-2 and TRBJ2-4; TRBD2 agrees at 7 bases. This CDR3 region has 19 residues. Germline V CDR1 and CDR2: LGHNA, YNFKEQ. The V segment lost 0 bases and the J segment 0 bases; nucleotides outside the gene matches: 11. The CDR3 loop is CASSQDILAEGLAKNIQYF. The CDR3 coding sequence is TGTGCCAGCAGCCAAGATATCCTAGCGGAAGGGTTAGCCAAAAACATTCAGTACTTC.

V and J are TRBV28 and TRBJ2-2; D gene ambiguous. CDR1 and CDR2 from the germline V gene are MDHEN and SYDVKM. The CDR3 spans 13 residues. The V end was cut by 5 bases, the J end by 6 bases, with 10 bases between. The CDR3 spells CASSTIQAGELFF. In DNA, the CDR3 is TGTGCCAGCAGTACCATACAAGCCGGGGAGCTGTTTTTT.

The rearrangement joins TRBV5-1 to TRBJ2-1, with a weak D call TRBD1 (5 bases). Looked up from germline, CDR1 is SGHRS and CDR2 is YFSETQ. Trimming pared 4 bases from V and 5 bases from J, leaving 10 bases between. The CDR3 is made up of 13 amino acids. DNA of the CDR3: TGCGCCAGCAGCCCCAGGGTTGACAATGAGCAGTTCTTC. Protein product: CASSPRVDNEQFF.